This T cell receptor beta chain was identified in a study of cytomegalovirus exposure and HLA in healthy donors. Study overall: In a later analysis, it was reported that the 90 to 150 validation repertoires had been produced on the same platform as the 700 or so repertoires belonging to the first cohort. Whole-study findings and limits: In vitro experiments confirmed that three CMV-associated chains were specific for CMV antigens. High sensitivity and specificity were reportedly achieved when the classifier diagnosed cytomegalovirus status. Researchers catalogued 164 TCR beta chains as cytomegalovirus-associated.

Only in-frame clones appear in the TCRdb table, and some are missing; sequencing was by immunoSEQ multiplex PCR. The sample has around 98,000 clones, 87% seen once. The V gene end was trimmed by 8 bases and the J gene end by 6 bases; junction bases not matched to a gene: 4. CDR1 and CDR2 from the germline V gene are SNHLY and FYNNEI. The CDR3 sequence is 13 residues long. About this clone itself: Its antigen is not identified.

The receptor was isolated from a woman aged 30 to 39 in good health and CMV-seronegative. The specimen was PBMCs. This rearrangement joins TRBV2 to TRBJ2-1; 10 bases are a match to TRBD2. The DNA for the CDR3 is TGTGCCAGCGAGACTAGCGGGCGCAATGAGCAGTTCTTC. This sequence encodes CASETSGRNEQFF.